This passage covers 5 T cell receptor beta chains from one sample sequenced in a study of a mutant IDH1 vaccine in newly diagnosed glioma. These receptors' antigens are unknown. Regarding time point: week 35, safety follow-up. All doses held 300 ug of mutant IDH1 20-mer peptide, with topical imiquimod. TCRdb's copy holds only in-frame clones and misses some; the assay was immunoSEQ multiplex PCR. The top ten clones hold 6.7% of a sample with around 44,000 clones, around 80% of them seen once. The material sequenced was PBMCs, taken from a glioma patient whose treatment included an IDH1 peptide vaccine. The source of these receptors is a man in his forties with glioma.

The chain is built from TRBV7-9 and TRBJ1-4; D not certain. This CDR3 is 14 amino acids long. Germline values: CDR1 SEHNR, CDR2 FQNEAQ (reference sequence). V dropped 5 bases and J dropped 7 bases, with 14 bases sitting between them. The CDR3 DNA reads TGTGCCAGCAGCGCCACGGGTTGGGGTGAAAAACTGTTTTTT. This codes for CASSATGWGEKLFF.

The gene calls are TRBV11-2 and TRBJ1-1; D not certain. Trimming took 4 bases from V and 10 from J, leaving 13 bases between them. The germline CDR1 and CDR2 sequences are SGHAT and FQNNGV. The CDR3 has 12 residues. The CDR3 here is CASSYGTPGAFF. In DNA form, the CDR3 reads TGTGCCAGCAGCTACGGCACACCCGGAGCTTTCTTT. Variable domain in full (rest from reference TRBV11-2 and TRBJ1-1): EAGVAQSPRYKIIEKRQSVAFWCNPISGHATLYWYQQILGQGPKLLIQFQNNGVVDDSQLPKDRFSAERLKGVDSTLKIQPAKLEDSAVYLCASSYGTPGAFFGQGTRLTVV.

This clone was recorded a few times. The chain joins TRBV4-1 to TRBJ1-6, with 7 bases lining up with TRBD1. J lost 10 bases, V lost 2 bases, and 8 bases had no gene match. Germline loops: CDR1 MGHRA, CDR2 YSYEKL. There are 15 residues in the CDR3. The DNA of the CDR3 is TGCGCCAGCAGCCAATTAGGGAGGGGGCAATCACCCCTCCACTTT. Its protein product is CASSQLGRGQSPLHF.

The chain employs TRBV29-1 and TRBJ2-1; D tentatively reads TRBD1 or TRBD2 (6 bases each). Germline assignment: CDR1 SQVTM and CDR2 ANQGSEA. This CDR3 has 15 residues. Trimming stripped 6 bases from V and 3 bases from J, with 18 bases between. CDR3 sequence reads: CSVRLGGRIYNEQFF. CDR3 coding DNA: TGCAGCGTGAGATTAGGGGGGCGAATCTACAATGAGCAGTTCTTC.

The gene calls are TRBV30 and TRBJ1-4; no reliable D call. The CDR3 spans 14 residues. The V and J ends lost 0 bases and 4 bases respectively, with 9 bases between them. Germline V CDR1 and CDR2: GTSNPN, SVGIG (reference sequence). In nucleotides, the CDR3 is TGTGCCTGGAGTGTAAGGTCCGGTAATGAAAAACTGTTTTTT. Protein sequence: CAWSVRSGNEKLFF.